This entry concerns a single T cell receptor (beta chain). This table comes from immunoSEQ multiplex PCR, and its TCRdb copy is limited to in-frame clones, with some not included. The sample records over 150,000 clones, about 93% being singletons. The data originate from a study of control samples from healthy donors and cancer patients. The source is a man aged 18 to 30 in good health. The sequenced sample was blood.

DNA for the CDR3: TGTGCCAGCAGCTTAACTACAGGGACCTACGAGCAGTACTTC. The encoded protein is CASSLTTGTYEQYF. The chain combines TRBV7-6 with TRBJ2-7, with TRBD1 as a possible D gene (6 bases). The CDR3 loop spans 14 amino acids. Germline lookup yields CDR1 SGHVS and CDR2 FNYEAQ. Trimming shortened V by 2 bases and J by 2 bases, and 10 bases separated the two germline ends.